This is a list of T cell receptor beta chains from one sample in a study of CD8+ T cells in alopecia areata. Assay: immunoSEQ multiplex PCR; the TCRdb copy retains only in-frame clones and omits some. The table lists approximately 45,000 clones, around three fifths of them singletons. The sample consisted of CD8+ T cells sorted from blood, taken at week 4, from a patient treated with tofacitinib. The source is a human donor with alopecia areata. Each CDR3 is given without its conserved first and last residue.

j_call cdr3_length v_call cdr3_aa
TRBJ2-7 10 TRBV29-1 SVDVALGEQY
TRBJ2-3 14 TRBV7-2 ASSPRQGAVTDTQY
TRBJ1-1 10 TRBV12-5 ASGTGRTEAF
TRBJ2-7 11 TRBV29-1 SVAGDTPIEQY
TRBJ2-7 15 TRBV14 ASSQDYGATNTYEQY
TRBJ2-3 10 TRBV29-1 SVTDRGDTQY
TRBJ2-3 12 TRBV29-1 SVDSGPSTDTQY
TRBJ1-4 14 TRBV15 ATSRVQGATNEKLF
TRBJ1-5 13 TRBV2 ASSEMDSANQPQH
TRBJ1-2 15 TRBV15 ATSRAGTGGSGYGYT